This T cell receptor (beta chain) was documented in a study of radiotherapy plus CTLA-4 blockade in lung cancer. Study-wide background: There were objective responses in 15% to 20% of patients, and approximately 30% had disease control.

The study treated chemo-refractory metastatic non-small-cell lung cancer patients with focal radiation plus ipilimumab CTLA-4 blockade. In regard to this clone: Its antigen is still unknown.

V was cut by 6 bases and J by 3 bases, with 14 bases left in between. Germline V lookup: CDR1 WSHSY, CDR2 SAAADI. The CDR3 contains 15 residues. TCRdb's table, derived via immunoSEQ multiplex PCR, lists solely in-frame clones and lacks some. The table records about 59,000 clones, about 72% of them present only once. General observations from the study: TCR clones of tumor origin grew in blood after radiotherapy plus ipilimumab. Early clone dynamics of blood T cells, plus interferon-beta, reportedly predicted response best.

The clonotype comes from a human donor with non-small cell lung cancer whose response to radiotherapy plus ipilimumab could not be evaluated. This specimen consisted of peripheral blood, obtained from a patient treated with radiotherapy plus ipilimumab. This chain joins TRBV10-2 and TRBJ2-2; a weak D match, TRBD2 (6 bases). The CDR3 DNA follows: TGCGCCAGCAGAGGAGGGTATGGTGACACCGGGGAGCTGTTTTTT. This translates into CASRGGYGDTGELFF.